The TCR beta chain described here comes from a study of T cells in Graves' hyperthyroidism and ophthalmopathy. Study-level findings and limits: The model's output predicted ophthalmopathy at a median of about 6.5 months prior to onset. Blood also carried most thyroid clonotypes expanded above 0.001.

The CDR3 regions of TCR beta were amplified from RNA transcripts. When the TCR CDR3 underwent first-round RT-PCR, the HTBI primer set was used. In TCRdb, the multiplex PCR reads were re-called with MiXCR into one record per CDR3 protein. The table shows 400,000 to 500,000 distinct CDR3 sequences, with roughly an eighth occurring only once. Patients were excluded because of uncontrolled infection, other autoimmune disease, pregnancy or lactation. PBMCs were sourced from roughly 10 ml fresh peripheral blood. The CDR3 is 16 amino acids. CDR1 and CDR2 (germline): SGHAT, FQDESV (reference sequence). Unmatched junction bases numbered 7, after V lost 5 bases and J lost 4 bases. The sample holds many counts of this clonotype. The antigen is unknown.

Source material: blood. This sequence originates from a woman aged 18-29 years with Graves' hyperthyroidism. The chain recombines TRBV11-1 with TRBJ2-2, with 10 bases fitting TRBD1. In DNA form, the CDR3 reads TGTGCCAGCAGCGTTGGACAGGGGGTCGGCACCGGGGAGCTGTTTTTT. It specifies CASSVGQGVGTGELFF.